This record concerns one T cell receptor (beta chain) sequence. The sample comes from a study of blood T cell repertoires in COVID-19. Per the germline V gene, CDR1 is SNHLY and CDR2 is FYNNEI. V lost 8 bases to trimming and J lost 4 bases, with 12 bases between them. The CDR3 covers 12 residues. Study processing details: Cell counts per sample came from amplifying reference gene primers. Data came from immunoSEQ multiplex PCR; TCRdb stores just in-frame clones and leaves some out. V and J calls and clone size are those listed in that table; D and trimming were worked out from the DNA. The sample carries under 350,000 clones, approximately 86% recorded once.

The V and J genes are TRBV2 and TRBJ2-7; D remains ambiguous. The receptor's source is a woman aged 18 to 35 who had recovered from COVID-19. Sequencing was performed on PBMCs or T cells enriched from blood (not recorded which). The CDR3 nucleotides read TGTGCCAGCTTTAGTAGCTCGTACGAGCAGTACTTC. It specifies CASFSSSYEQYF.